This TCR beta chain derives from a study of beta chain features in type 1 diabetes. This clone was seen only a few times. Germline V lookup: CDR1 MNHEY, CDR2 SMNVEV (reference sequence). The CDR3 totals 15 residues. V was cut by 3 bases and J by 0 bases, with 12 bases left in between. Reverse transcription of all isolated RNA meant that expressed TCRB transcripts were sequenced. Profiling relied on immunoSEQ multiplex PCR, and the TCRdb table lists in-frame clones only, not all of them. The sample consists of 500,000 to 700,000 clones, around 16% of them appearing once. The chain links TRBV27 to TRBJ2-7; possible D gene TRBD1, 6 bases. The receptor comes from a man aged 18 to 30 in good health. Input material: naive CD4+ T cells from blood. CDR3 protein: CASSFSGQGSYEQYF. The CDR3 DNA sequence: TGTGCCAGCAGTTTTTCGGGACAAGGCTCCTACGAGCAGTACTTC.